A single sample is the source of the 25 T cell receptor beta chains below, sequenced in a study of cytomegalovirus exposure and HLA in healthy donors. The PCR made use of 60 Vbeta and 13 Jbeta primers. Only in-frame clones appear in the TCRdb table, and some are missing; sequencing was by immunoSEQ multiplex PCR. The repertoire holds roughly 100,000 clones, with around 64% as singletons. The sample was PBMCs. These receptors were obtained from a man aged 55 to 70 in good health and CMV-seronegative.

This chain uses TRBV10-3 with TRBJ1-2; D uncertain. CDR1 ENHRY and CDR2 SYGVKD come from the germline V gene. The CDR3 spans 16 residues. V dropped 3 bases and J dropped 5 bases, with 19 bases sitting between them. CDR3 DNA sequence: TGTGCCATCAGTGACGCGGCAAAGACGGCTCTTTATGGCTACACCTTC. Its translation is CAISDAAKTALYGYTF.

The chain uses TRBV19 and TRBJ1-3; possibly TRBD1 for D (5 bases). There are 12 residues in the CDR3. Per the germline V gene, CDR1 is LNHDA and CDR2 is SQIVND (reference sequence). Trimming stripped 10 bases from V and 1 base from J, with 8 bases between. CDR3 protein: CATRTSGNTIYF. As DNA, the CDR3 is TGTGCCACTCGGACATCTGGAAACACCATATATTTT.

The chain couples TRBV27 to TRBJ2-7; 7 nucleotides agree with TRBD1. The junction had 9 bases not matched to a gene; V was cut back by 5 bases and J by 5 bases. The CDR3 sequence is 14 residues long. Germline assignment: CDR1 MNHEY and CDR2 SMNVEV (reference sequence). Written as DNA, the CDR3 is TGTGCCAGCAGTCCGATGACAGGGAACCACGAGCAGTACTTC. Its protein is CASSPMTGNHEQYF.

The chain uses TRBV5-1 and TRBJ1-2; 8 bases are shared with TRBD1. The CDR3 sequence is 14 residues long. With V trimmed by 4 bases and J by 8 bases, 10 bases remained unmatched. Germline CDR1 reads SGHRS; CDR2 reads YFSETQ. DNA of the CDR3: TGCGCCAGCAGCATAGCCGGGACAGGCCAAGGCTACACCTTC. It yields the protein CASSIAGTGQGYTF.

This chain uses TRBV7-3 with TRBJ2-7; 8 bases fit TRBD1. CDR1 and CDR2 from the germline V gene are SGHTA and FQGTGA. This CDR3 has 15 residues. V lost 4 bases, J lost 5 bases, and 10 bases stayed unmatched. The CDR3 reads CASSSRTGRMDEQYF. The CDR3 bases are TGTGCCAGCAGCTCCCGGACAGGGCGCATGGACGAGCAGTACTTC.

V is TRBV29-1 and J is TRBJ2-5; possible D gene TRBD1, 6 bases. Trimming stripped 7 bases from V and 0 bases from J, with 15 bases between. The CDR3 contains 14 residues. In germline, CDR1 is SQVTM, CDR2 ANQGSEA. CDR3 in DNA: TGCAGCGCCTATGCCGGGACAAACCAAGAGACCCAGTACTTC. This encodes CSAYAGTNQETQYF. The complete variable domain, with remaining parts taken from reference TRBV29-1 and TRBJ2-5, reads SAVISQKPSRDICQRGTSLTIQCQVDSQVTMMFWYRQQPGQSLTLIATANQGSEATYESGFVIDKFPISRPNLTFSTLTVSNMSPEDSSIYLCSAYAGTNQETQYFGPGTRLLVL.

This chain uses TRBV21-1 with TRBJ2-2; TRBD2 is the table's D call, not checked against the DNA. TRBV21-1 is classified as a pseudogene. The CDR3 runs to 16 residues. CDR3 in amino acids: CASSKEERENTGELFF. CDR3 sequence (DNA): TGTGCCAGCAGCAAAGAGGAGCGGGAGAACACCGGGGAGCTGTTTTTT.

V gene TRBV15 combines with J gene TRBJ2-2; 9 bases agree with TRBD2. The CDR3 has 16 amino acids. Germline CDR1 is LNHNV and CDR2 is YYDKDF (reference sequence). With 5 bases clipped from V and 8 bases from J, the junction kept 12 bases outside the gene matches. CDR3 residues: CATSPQAGGGSGELFF. CDR3 nucleotides: TGTGCCACCAGCCCCCAGGCGGGAGGGGGGTCTGGGGAGCTGTTTTTT.

This clone was detected a few times. The V and J genes are TRBV5-6 and TRBJ2-3, with 9 bases matching TRBD1. V dropped 4 bases and J dropped 4; count of bases not matched to a gene: 10. CDR3 length: 16 residues. Germline CDR1 and CDR2: SGHDT and YYEEEE. CDR3 DNA: TGTGCCAGCAGCATCCGGGACAGGGTTGTCGCAGATACGCAGTATTTT. This gives the protein CASSIRDRVVADTQYF.

The gene calls are TRBV5-1 and TRBJ2-1; D is possibly TRBD2 (5 bases). The CDR3 covers 13 residues. The V gene lost 0 bases and the J gene lost 8 bases, with 9 bases spanning the gap. Germline V gene sequence: CDR1 SGHRS, CDR2 YFSETQ. The CDR3 region is CASSLELGYEQFF. In DNA, the CDR3 is TGCGCCAGCAGCTTGGAACTAGGATATGAGCAGTTCTTC.

This clone showed up just a few times. This chain connects TRBV28 to TRBJ2-3; possibly TRBD2 for D (6 bases). This CDR3 region has 17 residues. V was cut by 1 base and J by 1 base, with 15 bases left in between. Germline assignment: CDR1 MDHEN and CDR2 SYDVKM. The CDR3 DNA reads TGTGCCAGCAGTTTATTCCTTCGGGGGAAGGGCACAGATACGCAGTATTTT. Amino acids: CASSLFLRGKGTDTQYF.

The chain uses TRBV9 and TRBJ1-2, with 9 bases aligning to TRBD1. This CDR3 is 14 amino acids long. Trimming cost V 4 bases and J 3 bases; bases outside gene matches: 4. Germline V lookup: CDR1 SGDLS, CDR2 YYNGEE. The CDR3, as DNA: TGTGCCAGCAGCACCCGGACAGGGGACTATGGCTACACCTTC. This gives the protein CASSTRTGDYGYTF.

This clone was seen more than once but under ten times. The chain links TRBV5-1 to TRBJ2-5; 10 bases agree with TRBD2. The V gene's germline CDR1 is SGHRS and CDR2 YFSETQ. The CDR3 contains 14 residues. After removal of 4 bases from V and 3 bases from J, the junction contained 3 bases not matched to a gene. In DNA, the CDR3 is TGCGCCAGCAGCGCCACTAGCGGGGAAGAGACCCAGTACTTC. This codes for CASSATSGEETQYF.

This clone appeared once. J is TRBJ2-7 and V is TRBV7-2; weak D call: TRBD2 (6 bases). The CDR3 length is 14 residues. The germline CDR1 and CDR2 sequences are SGHTA and FQGNSA. V was trimmed by 6 bases and J by 6 bases, leaving 18 bases between them. The CDR3 loop is CASSLKRSGGEQYF. For the CDR3, the DNA is TGTGCCAGCAGTCTTAAGCGGTCCGGGGGCGAGCAGTACTTC. Full variable domain (remainder filled in from reference TRBV7-2 and TRBJ2-7): GAGVSQSPSNKVTEKGKDVELRCDPISGHTALYWYRQSLGQGLEFLIYFQGNSAPDKSGLPSDRFSAERTGGSVSTLTIQRTQQEDSAVYLCASSLKRSGGEQYFGPGTRLTVT.

This clone was found a few times. This chain joins TRBV5-1 and TRBJ1-1; TRBD1 is a possible D gene (5 bases). CDR3 length: 17 residues. Trimming removed 0 bases from V and 4 bases from J, with 19 bases in between. Germline V lookup: CDR1 SGHRS, CDR2 YFSETQ. The CDR3 nucleotides read TGCGCCAGCAGCTTGGATCTTTTCGTGGGGGAGGGCACTGAAGCTTTCTTT. It translates to CASSLDLFVGEGTEAFF.

V and J are TRBV6-5 and TRBJ1-1; TRBD1 matches at 7 bases. V shed 5 bases and J 11 bases; nucleotides not matched to a gene: 14. Germline V gene sequence: CDR1 MNHEY, CDR2 SVGAGI. This CDR3 contains 14 residues. The CDR3 region is CASSILGQSGRAFF. CDR3 DNA sequence: TGTGCCAGCAGTATCCTGGGACAGAGTGGAAGGGCTTTCTTT.

The rearrangement uses TRBV19 and TRBJ1-1; the D is unclear. Per germline, CDR1 LNHDA and CDR2 SQIVND (reference sequence). This CDR3 region has 12 residues. V was clipped by 8 bases and J by 1 base, with 8 bases between them. CDR3 bases: TGTGCCAGTCGTTACACGAACACTGAAGCTTTCTTT. This sequence encodes CASRYTNTEAFF.

This clone came up many times. The chain uses TRBV10-1 and TRBJ1-1; TRBD1 aligns across 8 bases. With 3 bases clipped from V and 6 bases from J, the junction kept 3 bases outside the gene matches. CDR1 WNHNN and CDR2 SYGVQD come from the germline V gene (reference sequence). This CDR3 is 13 amino acids long. CDR3 region: CASSEQTGAEAFF. Written as DNA, the CDR3 is TGCGCCAGCAGTGAACAGACAGGGGCTGAAGCTTTCTTT.

V is TRBV19 and J is TRBJ2-2; weak D call: TRBD1 (5 bases). V lost 4 bases to trimming and J lost 7 bases, with 13 bases between them. The CDR3 totals 14 residues. CDR1 and CDR2 from the germline V gene are LNHDA and SQIVND (reference sequence). For the CDR3, the DNA is TGTGCCAGTAGTACGACCAGGGTTGGCGGGGAGCTGTTTTTT. Translating gives CASSTTRVGGELFF.

This clone was detected only a few times. V usage is TRBV5-1 and J usage is TRBJ1-6; D is perhaps TRBD1 (6 bases). CDR1 SGHRS and CDR2 YFSETQ come from the germline V gene. The V gene lost 5 bases and the J gene lost 5 bases, with 11 bases spanning the gap. The CDR3 sequence is 14 residues long. DNA for the CDR3: TGCGCCAGCAGACCGACAGGAGATAATTCACCCCTCCACTTT. It yields the protein CASRPTGDNSPLHF.

This clone appeared once. The chain couples TRBV2 to TRBJ2-7; TRBD1 matches 10 bases. Unmatched junction bases numbered 5, after V lost 6 bases and J lost 0 bases. The CDR3 extends over 15 amino acids. The V gene's germline CDR1 is SNHLY and CDR2 FYNNEI. In DNA, the CDR3 is TGTGCCAGCAGGGAAAGACAGGGGGCCTCCTACGAGCAGTACTTC. Translation gives CASRERQGASYEQYF.

V is TRBV5-1 and J is TRBJ2-5, with TRBD1 matching over 7 bases. CDR1 and CDR2 from the germline V gene are SGHRS and YFSETQ. The CDR3 totals 13 residues. V lost 4 bases and J lost 5; bases outside the gene matches: 5. The CDR3 loop reads CASSLTGWETQYF. CDR3 in DNA: TGCGCCAGCAGCCTGACAGGGTGGGAGACCCAGTACTTC.

This clone was counted a few times. The chain combines TRBV7-9 with TRBJ1-2, with D perhaps TRBD1 (6 bases). Trimming took off 3 bases at V and 7 bases at J, with 15 bases between the two ends. This CDR3 contains 14 residues. The germline CDR1 and CDR2 sequences are SEHNR and FQNEAQ (reference sequence). The CDR3 is CASSFRQGFGGYTF. As DNA, the CDR3 is TGTGCCAGCAGCTTCCGGCAGGGGTTCGGTGGCTACACCTTC.

The rearrangement joins TRBV25-1 to TRBJ1-2; 7 bases fit TRBD1. CDR3 length: 13 residues. The germline V gene has CDR1 MGHDK and CDR2 SYGVNS. The ends lost 4 bases at V and 7 bases at J; junction bases unmatched: 6. The CDR3 coding sequence is TGTGCCAGCAGTGCTCCCGGGACAGTTGGCTACACCTTC. It is translated as CASSAPGTVGYTF.

The chain uses TRBV2 and TRBJ2-3; D is possibly TRBD1 (6 bases). Trimming pared 3 bases from V and 6 bases from J, leaving 13 bases between. The germline gives CDR1 SNHLY, CDR2 FYNNEI. The CDR3 covers 14 residues. The CDR3 is CASSDRTAVDTQYF. CDR3 sequence (DNA): TGTGCCAGCAGTGATCGGACAGCAGTGGATACGCAGTATTTT.